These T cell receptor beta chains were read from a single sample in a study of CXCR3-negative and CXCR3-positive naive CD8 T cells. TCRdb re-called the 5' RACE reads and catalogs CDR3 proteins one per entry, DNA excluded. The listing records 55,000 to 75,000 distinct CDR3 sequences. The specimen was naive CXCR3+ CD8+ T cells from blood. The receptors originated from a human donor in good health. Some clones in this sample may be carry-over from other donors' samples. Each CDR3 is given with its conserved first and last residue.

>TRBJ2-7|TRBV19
CASSPTGYEQYF
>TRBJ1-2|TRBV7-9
CASMAGTANYGYTF
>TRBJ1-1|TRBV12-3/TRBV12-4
CASSEGGLGRAFF
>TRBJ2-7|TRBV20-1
CSARVRGGAYEQYF
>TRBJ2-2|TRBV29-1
CSVELAGGPFGELFF
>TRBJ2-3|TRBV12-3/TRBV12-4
CASRRAGVTDTQYF
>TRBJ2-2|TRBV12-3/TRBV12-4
CASILIGQGGVDTGELFF
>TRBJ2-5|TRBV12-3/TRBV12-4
CASTLTRETQYF
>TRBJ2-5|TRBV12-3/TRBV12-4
CATSLGEFRETQYF
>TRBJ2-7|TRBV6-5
CASSLTTVSYEQYF
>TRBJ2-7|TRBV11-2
CASSLDSGSYYEQYF
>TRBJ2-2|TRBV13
CASSLGPSGELFF
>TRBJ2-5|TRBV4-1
CASSQESRSQETQYF
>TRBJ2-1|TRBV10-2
CASSEWSTEQFF
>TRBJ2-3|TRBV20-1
CSALEPGEDTQYF
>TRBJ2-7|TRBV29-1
CSVGGDFGYEQYF
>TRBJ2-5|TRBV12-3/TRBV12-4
CASSLGLPGKTQYF
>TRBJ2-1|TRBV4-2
CASSQLYEQFF
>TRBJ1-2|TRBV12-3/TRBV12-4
CASSKSGTSNYGYTF
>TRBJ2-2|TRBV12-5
CASGHGTGQAGELFF
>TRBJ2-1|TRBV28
CASSPLSRTGAYNEQFF
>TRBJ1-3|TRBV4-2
CASSQDEKTGNTIYF
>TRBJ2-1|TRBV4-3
CASSQDWSFYNEQFF
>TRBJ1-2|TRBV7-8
CASSPEVGIYGYTF
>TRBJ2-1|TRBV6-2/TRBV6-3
CASSYTEPEDEQFF
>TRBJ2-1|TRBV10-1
CASSESWRNEQFF
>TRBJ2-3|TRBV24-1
CATSDLNTGISDTQYF
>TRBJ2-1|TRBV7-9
CASRRAGEIYEQFF
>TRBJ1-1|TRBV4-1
CASSPGPLGAEAFF
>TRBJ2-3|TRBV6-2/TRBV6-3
CASSPGGVVGYQGTDTQYF
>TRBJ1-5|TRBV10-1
CAKNGSNQPQHF
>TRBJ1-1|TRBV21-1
CASTREYDTEAFF
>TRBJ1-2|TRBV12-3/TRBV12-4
CASSLLVEERYGYTF
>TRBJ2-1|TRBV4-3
CASSQDRERGDHNEQFF
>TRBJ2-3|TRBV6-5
CASRGQGGADTQYF
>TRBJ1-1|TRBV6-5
CASSYSLTAGTEAFF
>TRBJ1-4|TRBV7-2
CASSPFNSATNEKLFF
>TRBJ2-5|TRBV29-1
CSVNQGSGGTQYF
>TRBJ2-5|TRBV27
CASSYGAEVQETQYF
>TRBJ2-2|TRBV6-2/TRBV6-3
CATLRANTGELFF
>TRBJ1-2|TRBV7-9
CASSSGIEYGYTF
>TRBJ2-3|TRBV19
CASSPARGADTQYF
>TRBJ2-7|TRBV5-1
CASSTGLADQSLYEQYF
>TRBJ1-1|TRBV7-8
CASSLVGTENTEAFF
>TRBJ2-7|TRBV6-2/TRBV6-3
CASRPRGPYEQYF
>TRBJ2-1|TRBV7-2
CASSLSGCFNEQFF
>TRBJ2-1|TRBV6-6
CASSYGDRGLNEQFF
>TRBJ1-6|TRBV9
CASSDDSYNSPLHF
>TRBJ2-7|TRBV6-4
CARRTSSYEQYF
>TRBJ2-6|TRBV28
CASRDISLSSGANVLTF
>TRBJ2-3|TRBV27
CASTPPGGTDTQYF
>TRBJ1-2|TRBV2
CASSVEGDHYGYTF
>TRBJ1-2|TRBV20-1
CSAPRVNYGYTF
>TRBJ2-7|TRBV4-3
CASSQETAGQGYEQYF
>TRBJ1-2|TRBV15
CATSRPANRGRGYGYTF
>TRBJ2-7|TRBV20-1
CSAETGGGPEQYF
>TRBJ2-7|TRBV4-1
CASSQGPGAQDPYF